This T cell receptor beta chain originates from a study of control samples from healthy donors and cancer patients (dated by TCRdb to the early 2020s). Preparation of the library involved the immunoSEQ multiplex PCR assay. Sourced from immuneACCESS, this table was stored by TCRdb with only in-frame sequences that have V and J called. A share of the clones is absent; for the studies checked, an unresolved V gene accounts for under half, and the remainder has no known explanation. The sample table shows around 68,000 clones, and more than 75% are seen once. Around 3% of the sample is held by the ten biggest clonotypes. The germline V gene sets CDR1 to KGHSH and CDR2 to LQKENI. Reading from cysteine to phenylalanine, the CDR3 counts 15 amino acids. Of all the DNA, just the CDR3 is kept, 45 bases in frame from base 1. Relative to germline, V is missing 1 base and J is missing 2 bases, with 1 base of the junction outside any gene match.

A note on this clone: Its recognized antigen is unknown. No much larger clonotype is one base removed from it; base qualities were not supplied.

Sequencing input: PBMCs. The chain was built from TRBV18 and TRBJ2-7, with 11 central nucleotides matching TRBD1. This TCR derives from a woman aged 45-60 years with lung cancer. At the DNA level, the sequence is TGTGCCAGCTCACCACTGGACAGGGGGCCCTACGAGCAGTACTTC. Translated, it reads CASSPLDRGPYEQYF.